Below are 11 T cell receptor beta chains sequenced from a single sample in a study of regulatory dendritic cells for organ transplantation. Produced via immunoSEQ multiplex PCR; TCRdb's table is partial and in-frame only. The top ten clones hold 0.055% to 0.075% of a sample with about 30,000 clones, roughly 89% of them seen once. The sequencing input was naive CD4+ T cells from blood. Subset defined: CD45RA+ naive T cells. These receptors were collected from a human donor in good health.

This sequence joins TRBV6-5 and TRBJ2-2, with 10 positions matching TRBD2. CDR3 length: 15 residues. The germline CDR1 and CDR2 sequences are MNHEY and SVGAGI. Germline trimming cut 6 bases from V and 4 bases from J; bases unmatched to any gene: 5. CDR3 amino acids: CASRPLAGATGELFF. CDR3 DNA: TGTGCCAGCAGGCCTCTAGCGGGAGCCACCGGGGAGCTGTTTTTT.

A single count supports this clone. The CDR3 sequence is CAWRSSANYGYTF. CDR3 DNA sequence: TGTGCCTGGAGAAGTTCGGCTAACTATGGCTACACCTTC. This chain joins TRBV30 and TRBJ1-2; D gene ambiguous. V lost 3 bases to trimming and J lost 0 bases, with 8 bases between them. The CDR3 extends over 13 amino acids. Germline lookup yields CDR1 GTSNPN and CDR2 SVGIG (reference sequence). Filled out from reference TRBV30 and TRBJ1-2, the complete variable domain reads SQTIHQWPATLVQPVGSPLSLECTVEGTSNPNLYWYRQAAGRGLQLLFYSVGIGQISSEVPQNLSASRPQDRQFILSSKKLLLSDSGFYLCAWRSSANYGYTFGSGTRLTVV.

CDR3 sequence reads: CASSQDLDGYNEQFF. DNA of the CDR3: TGCGCCAGCAGCCAAGATCTTGACGGTTACAATGAGCAGTTCTTC. The chain uses TRBV4-1 and TRBJ2-1, with D hard to call. The V end lost 0 bases, the J end lost 4 bases, and 10 bases lay between the germline ends. The CDR3 consists of 15 residues. Per germline, CDR1 MGHRA and CDR2 YSYEKL.

This chain links TRBV28 with TRBJ2-2; no clear D. V lost 2 bases to trimming and J lost 3 bases, with 10 bases between them. The CDR3 extends over 15 amino acids. Germline V gives CDR1 MDHEN, CDR2 SYDVKM. DNA of the CDR3: TGTGCCAGCAGTTTAGTCCGAACTCACACCGGGGAGCTGTTTTTT. The encoded protein is CASSLVRTHTGELFF. Full variable domain (missing parts from reference TRBV28 and TRBJ2-2): DVKVTQSSRYLVKRTGEKVFLECVQDMDHENMFWYRQDPGLGLRLIYFSYDVKMKEKGDIPEGYSVSREKKERFSLILESASTNQTSMYLCASSLVRTHTGELFFGEGSRLTVL.

The chain joins TRBV27 to TRBJ2-7; TRBD2 matches 12 bases. This CDR3 has 16 amino acids. The ends lost 6 bases at V and 5 bases at J; junction bases unmatched: 11. The germline CDR1 and CDR2 sequences are MNHEY and SMNVEV (reference sequence). The CDR3 is CASSPIRTSGKHEQYF. The DNA for the CDR3 is TGTGCCAGCAGCCCAATCCGGACTAGCGGGAAGCACGAGCAGTACTTC.

The V gene is TRBV11-2, the J gene TRBJ2-3, with D uncertain. V was cut by 1 base and J by 0 bases, with 5 bases left in between. CDR3 length: 14 residues. Germline CDR1 reads SGHAT; CDR2 reads FQNNGV. CDR3: CASSLARSTDTQYF. The CDR3 DNA reads TGTGCCAGCAGCTTAGCCCGGAGCACAGATACGCAGTATTTT.

This sequence joins TRBV6-1 and TRBJ1-1, with TRBD1 as a possible D gene (6 bases). The V gene lost 3 bases and the J gene lost 9 bases, with 14 bases spanning the gap. The CDR3 is 13 amino acids. Germline V gives CDR1 MNHNS, CDR2 SASEGT. This CDR3 is CASSDGGRSQAFF. CDR3 DNA: TGTGCCAGCAGTGATGGGGGCCGGTCCCAAGCTTTCTTT.

This chain connects TRBV18 to TRBJ2-2, with D hard to call. CDR3 size: 15 residues. The V end lost 3 bases, the J end lost 3 bases, and 11 bases lay between the germline ends. Per the germline V gene, CDR1 is KGHSH and CDR2 is LQKENI. The CDR3 protein is CASSPRHPDTGELFF. The CDR3 nucleotides are TGTGCCAGCTCACCTCGACACCCTGACACCGGGGAGCTGTTTTTT.

In this sample, this clone turned up a few times. The genes are TRBV18 and TRBJ2-7, with 7 bases that match TRBD2. The germline CDR1 and CDR2 sequences are KGHSH and LQKENI. J lost 3 bases, V lost 6 bases, and 17 bases had no gene match. The CDR3 length is 17 residues. This CDR3 reads CASSPFVVGGPDYEQYF. Written as DNA, the CDR3 is TGTGCCAGCTCGCCCTTTGTGGTGGGAGGGCCCGACTACGAGCAGTACTTC. Full variable domain (rest looked up from reference TRBV18 and TRBJ2-7): NAGVMQNPRHLVRRRGQEARLRCSPMKGHSHVYWYRQLPEEGLKFMVYLQKENIIDESGMPKERFSAEFPKEGPSILRIQQVVRGDSAAYFCASSPFVVGGPDYEQYFGPGTRLTVT.

This clone has a handful of counts. This rearrangement joins TRBV5-5 to TRBJ1-1; D not resolved. The CDR3 is made up of 12 amino acids. CDR1 and CDR2 (germline): SGHKS, YYEKEE (reference sequence). The V end lost 2 bases, the J end lost 4 bases, and 6 bases lay between the germline ends. CDR3 sequence (DNA): TGTGCCAGCAGCTTACTGGTCACTGAAGCTTTCTTT. Amino acids: CASSLLVTEAFF.

This clone was seen a handful of times. The CDR3 sequence: CASSYRIEYEQYF. Here the CDR3 DNA reads TGTGCCAGCAGCTACAGGATAGAATACGAGCAGTACTTC. The chain is built from TRBV6-5 and TRBJ2-7; maybe TRBD1 (5 bases). There are 13 residues in the CDR3. Trimming removed 6 bases from V and 4 bases from J, with 13 bases in between. The V gene's germline CDR1 is MNHEY and CDR2 SVGAGI.